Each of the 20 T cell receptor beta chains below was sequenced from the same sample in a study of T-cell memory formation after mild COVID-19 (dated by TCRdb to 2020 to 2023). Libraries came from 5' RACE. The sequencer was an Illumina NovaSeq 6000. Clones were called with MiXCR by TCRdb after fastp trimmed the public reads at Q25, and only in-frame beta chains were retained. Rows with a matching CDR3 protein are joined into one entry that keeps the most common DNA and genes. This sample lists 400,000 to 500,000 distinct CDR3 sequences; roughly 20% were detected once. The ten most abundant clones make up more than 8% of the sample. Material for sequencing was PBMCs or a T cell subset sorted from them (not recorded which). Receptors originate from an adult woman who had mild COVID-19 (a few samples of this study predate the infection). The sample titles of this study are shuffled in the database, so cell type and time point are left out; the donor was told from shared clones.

The CDR3 region is CASSFRGPAYGYTF. CDR3 bases: TGTGCCAGCAGCTTCAGGGGGCCCGCCTATGGCTACACCTTC. The chain combines TRBV12-3 or TRBV12-4 with TRBJ1-2, with 8 bases lining up with TRBD1. V lost 6 bases and J lost 4; bases outside the gene matches: 7. The CDR3 is 14 amino acids.

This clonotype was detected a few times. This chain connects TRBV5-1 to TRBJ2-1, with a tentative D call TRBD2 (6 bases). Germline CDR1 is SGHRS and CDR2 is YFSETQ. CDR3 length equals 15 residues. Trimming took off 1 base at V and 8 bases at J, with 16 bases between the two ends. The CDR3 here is CASSLFGRGEDEQFF. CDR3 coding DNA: TGCGCCAGCAGCTTGTTCGGGCGGGGCGAGGATGAGCAGTTCTTC.

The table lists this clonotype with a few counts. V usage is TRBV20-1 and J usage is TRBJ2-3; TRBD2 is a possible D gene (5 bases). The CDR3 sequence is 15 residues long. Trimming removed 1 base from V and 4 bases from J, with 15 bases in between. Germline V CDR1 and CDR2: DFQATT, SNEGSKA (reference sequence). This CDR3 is CSARVAAQRSDTQYF. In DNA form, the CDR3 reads TGCAGTGCTAGAGTCGCGGCCCAGCGGTCAGATACGCAGTATTTT.

The CDR3 nucleotides are TGTGCCACCAGTGAAAGGCTAGCGGGGAAAGAGACCCAGTACTTC. This gives the protein CATSERLAGKETQYF. This rearrangement joins TRBV24-1 to TRBJ2-5, with 9 bases lining up with TRBD2. The CDR3 length is 15 residues. With 4 bases clipped from V and 3 bases from J, the junction kept 5 bases outside the gene matches. Germline lookup yields CDR1 KGHDR and CDR2 SFDVKD.

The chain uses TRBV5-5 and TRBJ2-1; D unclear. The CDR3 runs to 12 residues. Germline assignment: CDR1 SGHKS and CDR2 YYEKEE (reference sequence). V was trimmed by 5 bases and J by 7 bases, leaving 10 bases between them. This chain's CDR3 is CASSFPLNEQFF. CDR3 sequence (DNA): TGTGCCAGCAGTTTTCCGCTTAATGAGCAGTTCTTC.

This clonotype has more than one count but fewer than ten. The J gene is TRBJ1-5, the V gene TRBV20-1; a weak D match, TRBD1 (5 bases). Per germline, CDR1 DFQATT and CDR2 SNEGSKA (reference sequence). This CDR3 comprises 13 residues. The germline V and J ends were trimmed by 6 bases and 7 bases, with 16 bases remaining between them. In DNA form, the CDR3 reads TGCAGTGCCCCAATCGGGGGTGGACAGCCCCAGCATTTT. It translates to CSAPIGGGQPQHF.

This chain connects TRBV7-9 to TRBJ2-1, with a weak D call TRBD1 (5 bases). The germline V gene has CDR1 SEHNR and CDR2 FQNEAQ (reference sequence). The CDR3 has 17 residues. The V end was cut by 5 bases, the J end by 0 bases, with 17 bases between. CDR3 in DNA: TGTGCCAGCAGCCCCCGACAGAATTCTTTCTCCTACAATGAGCAGTTCTTC. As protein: CASSPRQNSFSYNEQFF.

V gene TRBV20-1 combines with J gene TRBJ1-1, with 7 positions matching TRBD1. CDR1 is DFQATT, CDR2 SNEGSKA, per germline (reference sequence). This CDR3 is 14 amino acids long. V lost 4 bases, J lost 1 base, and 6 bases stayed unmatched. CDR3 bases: TGCAGTGCTAACCCCGGGACAGCGAACACTGAAGCTTTCTTT. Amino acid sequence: CSANPGTANTEAFF.

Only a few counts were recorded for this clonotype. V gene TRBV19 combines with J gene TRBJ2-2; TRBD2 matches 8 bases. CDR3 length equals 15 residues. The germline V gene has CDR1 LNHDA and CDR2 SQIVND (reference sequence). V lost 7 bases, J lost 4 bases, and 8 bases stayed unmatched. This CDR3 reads CASTPGTSPTGELFF. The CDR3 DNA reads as TGTGCCAGTACCCCTGGGACTAGTCCCACCGGGGAGCTGTTTTTT.

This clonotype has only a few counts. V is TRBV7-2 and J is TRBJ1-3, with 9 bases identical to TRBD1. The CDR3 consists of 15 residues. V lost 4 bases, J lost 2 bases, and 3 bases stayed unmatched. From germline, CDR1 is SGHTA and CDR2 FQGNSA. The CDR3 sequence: CASSYTGGTGNTIYF. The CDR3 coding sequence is TGTGCCAGCAGCTACACAGGGGGCACTGGAAACACCATATATTTT.

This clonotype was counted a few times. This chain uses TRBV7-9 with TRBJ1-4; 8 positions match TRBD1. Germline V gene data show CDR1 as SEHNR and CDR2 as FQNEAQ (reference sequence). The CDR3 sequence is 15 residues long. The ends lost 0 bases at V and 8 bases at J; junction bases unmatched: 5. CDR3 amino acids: CASSLAPGGREKLFF. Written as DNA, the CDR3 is TGTGCCAGCAGCTTAGCCCCAGGGGGCCGGGAAAAACTGTTTTTT.

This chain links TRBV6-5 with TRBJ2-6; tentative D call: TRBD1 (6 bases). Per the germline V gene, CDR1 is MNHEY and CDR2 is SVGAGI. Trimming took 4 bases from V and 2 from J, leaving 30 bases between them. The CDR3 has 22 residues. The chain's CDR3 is CASSFRYRTATSTITGANVLTF. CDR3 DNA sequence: TGTGCCAGCAGTTTTCGGTACCGGACAGCTACCTCCACAATCACTGGGGCCAACGTCCTGACTTTC.

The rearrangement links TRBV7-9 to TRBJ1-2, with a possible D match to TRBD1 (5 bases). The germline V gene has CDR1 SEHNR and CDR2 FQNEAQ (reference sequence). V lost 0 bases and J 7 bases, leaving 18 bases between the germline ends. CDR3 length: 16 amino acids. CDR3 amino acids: CASSLAGTLASSGYTF. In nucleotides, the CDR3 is TGTGCCAGCAGCTTAGCAGGGACTTTGGCATCTAGTGGCTACACCTTC.

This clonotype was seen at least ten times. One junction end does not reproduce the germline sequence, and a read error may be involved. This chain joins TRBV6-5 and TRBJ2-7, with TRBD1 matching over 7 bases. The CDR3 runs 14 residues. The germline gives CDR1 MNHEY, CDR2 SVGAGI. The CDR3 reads CASSLTGTAYEQYF. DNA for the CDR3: TGCGCCAGCAGCCTAACCGGGACAGCCTACGAGCAGTACTTC.

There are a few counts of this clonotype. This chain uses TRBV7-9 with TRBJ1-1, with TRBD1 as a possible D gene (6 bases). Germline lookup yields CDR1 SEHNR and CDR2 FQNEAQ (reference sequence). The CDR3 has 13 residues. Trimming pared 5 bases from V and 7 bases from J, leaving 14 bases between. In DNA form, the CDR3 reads TGTGCCAGCAGCCCAAAGGACAGTCTTGAAGCTTTCTTT. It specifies CASSPKDSLEAFF.

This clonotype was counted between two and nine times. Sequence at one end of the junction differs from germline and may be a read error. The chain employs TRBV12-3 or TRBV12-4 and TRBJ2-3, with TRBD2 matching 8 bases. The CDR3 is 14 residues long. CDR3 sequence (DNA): TGTGCCAGCAGTAAACGGGGGGGCACCGATACGCAGTATTTT. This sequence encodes CASSKRGGTDTQYF.

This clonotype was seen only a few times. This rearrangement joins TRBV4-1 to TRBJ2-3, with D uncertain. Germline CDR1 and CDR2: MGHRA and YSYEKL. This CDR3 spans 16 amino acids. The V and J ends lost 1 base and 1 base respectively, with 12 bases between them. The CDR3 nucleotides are TGCGCCAGCAGCCAAGCTTGGGGTATTCGCACAGATACGCAGTATTTT. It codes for CASSQAWGIRTDTQYF.

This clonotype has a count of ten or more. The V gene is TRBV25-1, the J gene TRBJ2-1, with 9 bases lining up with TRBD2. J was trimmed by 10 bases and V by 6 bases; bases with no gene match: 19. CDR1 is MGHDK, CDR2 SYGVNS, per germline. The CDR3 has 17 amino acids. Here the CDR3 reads CASSAPREAGGDPEQFF. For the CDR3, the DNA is TGTGCCAGCAGCGCCCCGCGGGAAGCGGGAGGCGATCCGGAGCAGTTCTTC.

The CDR3 region has the DNA TGTGCCACCAGCAGAGACTTAGAGTACGAGCAGTACTTC. Translating it yields CATSRDLEYEQYF. The chain has TRBV15 and TRBJ2-7; no reliable D call. CDR1 is LNHNV and CDR2 is YYDKDF in the germline V gene (reference sequence). The CDR3 spans 13 residues. Trimming shortened V by 0 bases and J by 4 bases, and 7 bases separated the two germline ends.

In DNA form, the CDR3 reads TGTGCCAGCAGCTTAAACAGGGCCGAGCAGTTCTTC. Its protein product is CASSLNRAEQFF. V and J are TRBV7-8 and TRBJ2-1, with D possibly matching TRBD1 (6 bases). CDR1 and CDR2 (germline): SGHVS, FQNEAQ. CDR3 size: 12 residues. The germline V and J ends were trimmed by 2 bases and 10 bases, with 9 bases remaining between them.